This T cell receptor (beta chain) was retrieved from a study of cytomegalovirus exposure and HLA in healthy donors. Findings and limits, study-wide: DRB1 had the most TCR associations and HLA-C the fewest, a later analysis found, with rates varying by HLA locus. A later analysis reportedly found fewer N-insertions in an Asian-associated ancestry cluster than the roughly 680-donor mean. Trimming of TCR beta V- and J-genes showed a link, identified in a later analysis, to a missense DCLRE1C variant. Reports showed the classifier diagnosing cytomegalovirus status with high specificity and sensitivity.

Amplification used 60 Vbeta primers and 13 Jbeta primers. This table comes from immunoSEQ multiplex PCR, and its TCRdb copy is limited to in-frame clones, with some not included. The sample contains 180,000 or so clones, around 80% of which appear only once. Germline values: CDR1 GTSNPN, CDR2 SVGIG (reference sequence). J gave up 2 bases and V 1 base, and 6 bases lay outside the gene matches. The CDR3 extends over 18 amino acids. About this clone itself: Its cognate antigen is unknown.

This receptor was identified in a woman between 25 and 40 years old in good health and CMV-seronegative. The chain employs TRBV30 and TRBJ2-6; TRBD2 agrees at 12 bases. The sample was PBMCs. In nucleotides, the CDR3 is TGTGCCTGGAGTGCATTCCCTAGCGGGGGGGCTGGGGCCAACGTCCTGACTTTC. It specifies CAWSAFPSGGAGANVLTF. Full variable domain (outside the CDR3, taken from reference TRBV30 and TRBJ2-6): SQTIHQWPATLVQPVGSPLSLECTVEGTSNPNLYWYRQAAGRGLQLLFYSVGIGQISSEVPQNLSASRPQDRQFILSSKKLLLSDSGFYLCAWSAFPSGGAGANVLTFGAGSRLTVL.